These 17 T cell receptor beta chains originate from one sample sequenced in a study of T cells in Graves' hyperthyroidism and ophthalmopathy. RNA transcripts served as the template for amplifying TCR beta CDR3 regions. The HTBI set primed first-round TCR CDR3 RT-PCR. In TCRdb, the multiplex PCR reads were re-called with MiXCR into one record per CDR3 protein. Of 560,000 or so distinct CDR3 sequences in the sample, 20% were seen once. Material for sequencing was blood. The origin of the receptors is a man in his forties with Graves' ophthalmopathy.

The chain uses TRBV20-1 and TRBJ2-2; 8 bases line up with TRBD1. The CDR3 is 15 residues long. Germline V gives CDR1 DFQATT, CDR2 SNEGSKA (reference sequence). The junction had 7 bases not matched to a gene; V was cut back by 2 bases and J by 5 bases. CDR3 loop: CSARSTGAGTGELFF. CDR3 DNA: TGCAGTGCTAGATCGACAGGGGCGGGGACCGGGGAGCTGTTTTTT.

This clonotype was picked up a small number of times. CDR3 coding DNA: TGTGCCAGCAGTGAATATAAGGGGAAGGCCTACGAGCAGTACTTC. Translating it yields CASSEYKGKAYEQYF. The V call is TRBV25-1, the J call TRBJ2-7; D perhaps matches TRBD1 (5 bases). CDR1 MGHDK and CDR2 SYGVNS come from the germline V gene. The CDR3 contains 15 residues. The V end lost 0 bases, the J end lost 2 bases, and 11 bases lay between the germline ends.

This clonotype was counted at least ten times. The junction departs from germline at one end; a sequencing error may be responsible. V usage is TRBV7-7 and J usage is TRBJ2-1; TRBD2 agrees at 8 bases. The CDR3 runs to 17 residues. The V gene's germline CDR1 is SSHAT and CDR2 FNYEAQ (reference sequence). The CDR3 sequence: CASSLVWVERENNEQFF. The CDR3 nucleotides read TGTGCTAGCAGCTTAGTTTGGGTCGAGCGGGAGAACAATGAGCAGTTCTTC.

J is TRBJ1-3 and V is TRBV7-2; TRBD1 might be the D (5 bases). Deletions cut 5 bases from V and 4 bases from J, with 12 bases between. The CDR3 is 14 amino acids. Germline V gene lookup returns CDR1 SGHTA and CDR2 FQGNSA. CDR3: CASSPPGKGNTIYF. CDR3 nucleotides: TGTGCCAGCAGCCCCCCAGGGAAAGGAAACACCATATATTTT.

The CDR3 region has the DNA TGTGCCAGCAGCCGGCCGGGACTAGCTTCCGAGCAGTACTTC. Translating it yields CASSRPGLASEQYF. V and J are TRBV3-1 and TRBJ2-7; TRBD2 matches 9 bases. The V segment lost 4 bases and the J segment 6 bases; nucleotides outside the gene matches: 7. This CDR3 is 14 amino acids long. The germline V gene encodes CDR1 LGHDT and CDR2 YNNKEL (reference sequence).

The genes are TRBV28 and TRBJ2-1; D unresolved. V was trimmed by 6 bases and J by 12 bases, leaving 9 bases between them. This CDR3 is built from 10 residues. CDR1 and CDR2 from the germline V gene are MDHEN and SYDVKM. The CDR3 nucleotides read TGTGCCAGCAGGCTCGTAAGGCAGTTCTTC. It encodes CASRLVRQFF.

This clonotype showed up many times. The chain combines TRBV12-3 or TRBV12-4 with TRBJ2-5; tentatively, D is TRBD1 (5 bases). The CDR3 runs 14 residues. With 6 bases removed from V and 4 bases from J, the gap between germline ends came to 15 bases. CDR3 bases: TGTGCCAGCAGGCCAGGACACGGTAGAGAGACCCAGTACTTC. It is translated as CASRPGHGRETQYF.

The chain uses TRBV5-6 and TRBJ2-2; 10 positions match TRBD2. The CDR3 runs to 16 residues. V shed 2 bases, J shed 6 bases, and the junction held 7 bases outside the gene matches. Germline V gives CDR1 SGHDT, CDR2 YYEEEE. This chain's CDR3 is CASSLGLAADAGELFF. CDR3 DNA sequence: TGTGCCAGCAGCTTAGGACTAGCGGCAGACGCCGGGGAGCTGTTTTTT.

As regards this clonotype: One end of the junction does not line up with germline, which may come from a read error. This chain links TRBV20-1 with TRBJ2-1; TRBD2 matches 11 bases. Germline CDR1 is DFQATT and CDR2 is SNEGSKA (reference sequence). The CDR3 runs to 18 residues. The DNA of the CDR3 is TGCAGTGCTCGAGAGTTTAGCGGGAGGGCCCTCCGTCGAAATGAGCAGTTCTTC. It yields the protein CSAREFSGRALRRNEQFF.

This chain links TRBV20-1 with TRBJ2-5, with 10 bases identical to TRBD2. The CDR3 extends over 15 amino acids. Per germline, CDR1 DFQATT and CDR2 SNEGSKA (reference sequence). Germline trimming cut 2 bases from V and 4 bases from J; bases unmatched to any gene: 7. The CDR3 region has the DNA TGCAGTGCTAGAAAAGCTAGCGGGAGATTAGAGACCCAGTACTTC. Its translation: CSARKASGRLETQYF.

This clonotype came up many times. The chain carries TRBV12-3 or TRBV12-4 and TRBJ2-4, with unresolved D. This CDR3 has 13 residues. V was cut by 6 bases and J by 8 bases, with 14 bases left in between. The CDR3: CASRPPSRDIQYF. CDR3 sequence (DNA): TGTGCCAGCAGGCCTCCCTCCCGGGACATTCAGTACTTC.

The rearrangement links TRBV4-2 to TRBJ2-6; D gene ambiguous. With 6 bases removed from V and 4 bases from J, the gap between germline ends came to 19 bases. Germline V gene sequence: CDR1 LGHNA, CDR2 YNFKEQ. CDR3 length: 17 amino acids. CDR3 in DNA: TGTGCCAGCAGTTTACCAGTCCCCCGCCCGGGGGCCAACGTCCTGACTTTC. This gives the protein CASSLPVPRPGANVLTF.

The chain has TRBV9 and TRBJ2-1; 8 nucleotides align to TRBD2. Germline loops: CDR1 SGDLS, CDR2 YYNGEE. The CDR3 spans 16 residues. V lost 4 bases and J lost 5; bases outside the gene matches: 11. The CDR3 loop reads CASSMPGLGADNEQFF. The DNA for the CDR3 is TGTGCCAGCAGCATGCCGGGACTAGGAGCGGACAATGAGCAGTTCTTC.

The chain joins TRBV19 to TRBJ1-6, with a tentative D call TRBD1 (5 bases). The V and J ends lost 3 bases and 8 bases respectively, with 14 bases between them. Per germline, CDR1 LNHDA and CDR2 SQIVND (reference sequence). The CDR3 contains 15 residues. The CDR3 sequence is CASSIGRAMDSPLHF. Written as DNA, the CDR3 is TGTGCCAGTAGTATCGGCAGGGCCATGGATTCACCCCTCCACTTT.

The table lists this clonotype with a few counts. V and J are TRBV27 and TRBJ1-2; D remains unclear. Trimming removed 5 bases at V and 8 bases at J, with 15 bases between. The CDR3 is 13 residues long. Germline assignment: CDR1 MNHEY and CDR2 SMNVEV (reference sequence). CDR3 nucleotides: TGTGCCAGCAGTCCCTCCGGCGATAGGGGCTACACCTTC. Translated: CASSPSGDRGYTF.

On this clonotype itself: Being one base from a much bigger clone, this may be a read error. The chain has TRBV5-1 and TRBJ1-1; TRBD1 is a possible D gene (5 bases). From germline, CDR1 is SGHRS and CDR2 YFSETQ. The CDR3 runs 15 residues. The CDR3 DNA reads TGCACCAGCAGCTTGGGGCAGGGTATGTTATCTGAAGCTTTCTTT. It codes for CTSSLGQGMLSEAFF. Full variable domain (missing parts from reference TRBV5-1 and TRBJ1-1): KAGVTQTPRYLIKTRGQQVTLSCSPISGHRSVSWYQQTPGQGLQFLFEYFSETQRNKGNFPGRFSGRQFSNSRSEMNVSTLELGDSALYLCTSSLGQGMLSEAFFGQGTRLTVV.

V usage is TRBV29-1 and J usage is TRBJ2-2; D possibly corresponds to TRBD2 (5 bases). The CDR3 runs to 14 residues. CDR1 SQVTM and CDR2 ANQGSEA come from the germline V gene. Between the trimmed V and J ends, which lost 5 bases and 5 bases, there was a span of 15 bases. In nucleotides, the CDR3 is TGCAGCGTTTTAGAAAAAAGCGGTACCGGGGAGCTGTTTTTT. Translation: CSVLEKSGTGELFF.